In its sample, the clone carrying this T cell receptor (beta chain) was seen many times. Germline V gene data show CDR1 as SGHAT and CDR2 as FQNNGV. V was cut by 1 base and J by 8 bases, with 14 bases left in between. This CDR3 comprises 15 residues. Researchers amplified the TCR beta CDR3 regions from RNA transcripts. Researchers ran a first-round RT-PCR on the TCR CDR3 using the HTBI primer set. TCRdb reprocessed the multiplex PCR reads with MiXCR, giving one entry per CDR3 protein. This sample has about 290,000 distinct CDR3 sequences, with 16% found just once. The sample is drawn from a study of T cells in Graves' hyperthyroidism and ophthalmopathy.

The receptor was derived from a man in his thirties or forties with Graves' hyperthyroidism. This chain uses TRBV11-2 with TRBJ2-2; tentatively, D is TRBD2 (6 bases). The material sequenced was blood. The CDR3 here is CASSLGWTTRGELFF. The CDR3 DNA is TGTGCCAGCAGCTTAGGCTGGACTACGAGGGGGGAGCTGTTTTTT.